This TCR beta chain was identified during a study of CD4 and CD8 cells across lung adenocarcinoma regions. TCRdb passed the PCR reads through MiXCR, listing each CDR3 protein once. The sample consists of 9,500 to 12,000 distinct CDR3 sequences, around 42% of them appearing once. This clonotype was found many times. Donors had localized lung adenocarcinoma, a non-small cell lung cancer. The CDR3 covers 14 residues. The V end lost 6 bases, the J end lost 1 base, and 11 bases lay between the germline ends. This clonotype originated in a male donor with lung adenocarcinoma. The CD4 and CD8 labels of this study may be unreliable. What was sequenced was CD8+ T cells from the margin of a lung tumor. The chain carries TRBV12-3 or TRBV12-4 and TRBJ2-3; D is ambiguous. The CDR3 loop reads CASSRNGGTDTQYF. The CDR3, as DNA: TGTGCCAGCAGCCGGAACGGAGGCACAGATACGCAGTATTTT.